This T cell receptor (beta chain) was captured in a study of shared clonotypes between healthy human individuals. The method was immunoSEQ multiplex PCR; TCRdb's version includes in-frame clones alone and lacks a portion of them. Of about 1,800,000 clones listed, about 95% are singletons. The sample holds a few counts of this clone. The naive CD8 subset, CD45RO-negative cells positively selected for CCR7, excluded terminally differentiated effector memory CD45RA+ cells. The germline V gene has CDR1 SNHLY and CDR2 FYNNEI. V shed 5 bases and J shed 0 bases, with 14 bases lying between them. The CDR3 covers 16 residues.

This rearrangement joins TRBV2 to TRBJ1-5, with D uncertain. Specimen: naive CD8+ T cells sorted from blood. This receptor was taken from a man between 18 and 29 years old in good health. The CDR3, as DNA: TGTGCCAGCAGTCCGTTGGACCTAAATAGCAATCAGCCCCAGCATTTT. This gives the protein CASSPLDLNSNQPQHF.